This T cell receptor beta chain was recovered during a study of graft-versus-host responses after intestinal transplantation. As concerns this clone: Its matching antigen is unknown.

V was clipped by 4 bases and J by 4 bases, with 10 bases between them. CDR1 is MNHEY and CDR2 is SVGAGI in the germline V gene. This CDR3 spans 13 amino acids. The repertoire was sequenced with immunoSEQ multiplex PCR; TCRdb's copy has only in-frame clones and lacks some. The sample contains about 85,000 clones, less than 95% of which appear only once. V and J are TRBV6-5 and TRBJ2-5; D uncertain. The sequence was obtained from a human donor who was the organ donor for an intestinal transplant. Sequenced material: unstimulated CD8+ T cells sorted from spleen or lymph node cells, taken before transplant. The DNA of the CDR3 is TGTGCCAGCAGTTCCGCGCGAGGAGAGACCCAGTACTTC. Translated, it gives CASSSARGETQYF.